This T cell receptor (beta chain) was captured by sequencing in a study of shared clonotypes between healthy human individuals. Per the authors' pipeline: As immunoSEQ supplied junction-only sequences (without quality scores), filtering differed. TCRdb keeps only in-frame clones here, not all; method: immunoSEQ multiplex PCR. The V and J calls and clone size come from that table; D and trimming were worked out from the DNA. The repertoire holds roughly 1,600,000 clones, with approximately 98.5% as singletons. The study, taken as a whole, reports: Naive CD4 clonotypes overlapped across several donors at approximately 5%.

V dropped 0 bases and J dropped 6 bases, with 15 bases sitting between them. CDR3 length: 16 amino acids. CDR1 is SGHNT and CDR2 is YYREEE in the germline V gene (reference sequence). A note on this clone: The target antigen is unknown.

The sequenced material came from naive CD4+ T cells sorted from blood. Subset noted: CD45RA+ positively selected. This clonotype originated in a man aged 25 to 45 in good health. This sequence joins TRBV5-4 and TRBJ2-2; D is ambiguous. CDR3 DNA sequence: TGTGCCAGCAGCTTGGTCGTAGCACGGTTCGCCGGGGAGCTGTTTTTT. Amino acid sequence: CASSLVVARFAGELFF.